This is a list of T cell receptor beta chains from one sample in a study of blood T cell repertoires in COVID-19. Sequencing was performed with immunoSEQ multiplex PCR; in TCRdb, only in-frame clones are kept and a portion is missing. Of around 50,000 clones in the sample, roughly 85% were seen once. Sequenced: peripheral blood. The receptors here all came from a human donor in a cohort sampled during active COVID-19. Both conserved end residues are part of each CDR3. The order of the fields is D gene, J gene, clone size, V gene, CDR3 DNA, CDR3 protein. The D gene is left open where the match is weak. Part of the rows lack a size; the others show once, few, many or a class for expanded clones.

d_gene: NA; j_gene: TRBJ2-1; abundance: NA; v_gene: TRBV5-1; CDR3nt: TGCGCCAGCAGCCTTAACAATGAGCAGTTCTTC; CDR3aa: CASSLNNEQFF
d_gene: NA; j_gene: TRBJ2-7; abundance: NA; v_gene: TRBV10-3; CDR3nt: TGTGCCATCAGTGGGACACTCAACACCTACGAGCAGTACTTT; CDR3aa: CAISGTLNTYEQYF
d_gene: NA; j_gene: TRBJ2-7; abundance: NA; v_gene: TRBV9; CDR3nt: TGTGCCAGCAGCGTAGACAGTGCTTACGAGCAGTACTTC; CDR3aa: CASSVDSAYEQYF
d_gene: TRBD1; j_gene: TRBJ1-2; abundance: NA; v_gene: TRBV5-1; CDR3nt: TGCGCCAGCAGCTTGGAAGGGACAGGAAAATTCTATGGCTACACCTTC; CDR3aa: CASSLEGTGKFYGYTF
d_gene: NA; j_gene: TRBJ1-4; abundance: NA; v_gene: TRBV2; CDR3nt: TGTGCCAGCAGTGACGGGGGATCAACTAATGAAAAACTGTTTTTT; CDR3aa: CASSDGGSTNEKLFF
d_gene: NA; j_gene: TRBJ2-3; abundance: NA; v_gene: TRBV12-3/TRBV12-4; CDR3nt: TGTGCCAGCAGTTCGAGCCCAGATACGCAGTATTTT; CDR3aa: CASSSSPDTQYF
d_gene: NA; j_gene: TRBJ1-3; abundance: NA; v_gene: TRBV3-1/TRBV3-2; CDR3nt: TGTGCCAGCAGCCTTAGAACAGGAGTCACTGGAAACACCATATATTTT; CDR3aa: CASSLRTGVTGNTIYF
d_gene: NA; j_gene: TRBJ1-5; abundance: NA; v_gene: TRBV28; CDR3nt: TGTGCCAGCAGTTTTATCAGGGCCTTATATAGCAATCAGCCCCAGCATTTT; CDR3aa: CASSFIRALYSNQPQHF
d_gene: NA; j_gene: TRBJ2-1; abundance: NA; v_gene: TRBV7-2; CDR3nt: TGTGCCAGCAGCTTAATTACAGGGCCCTACAATGAGCAGTTCTTC; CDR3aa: CASSLITGPYNEQFF
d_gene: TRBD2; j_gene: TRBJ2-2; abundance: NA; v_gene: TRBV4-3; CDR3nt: TGCGCCAGCAGCCGAATCATGACTAGCGGGGTGTCCGGGGAGCTGTTTTTT; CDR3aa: CASSRIMTSGVSGELFF
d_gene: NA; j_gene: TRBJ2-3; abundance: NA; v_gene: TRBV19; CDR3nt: TGTGCCAGTAGTATACAGGGGACCCACACAGATACGCAGTATTTT; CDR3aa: CASSIQGTHTDTQYF
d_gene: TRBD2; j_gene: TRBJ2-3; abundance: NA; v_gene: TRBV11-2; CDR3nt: TGTGCCAGCAGCACCCACCCGCGGGGGGGCCGAGGAGATACGCAGTATTTT; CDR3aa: CASSTHPRGGRGDTQYF
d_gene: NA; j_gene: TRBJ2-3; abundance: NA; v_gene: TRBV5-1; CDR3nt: TGCGCCAGCAGCTTAGGAGGGGCTAGCCCCCTCGATACGCAGTATTTT; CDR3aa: CASSLGGASPLDTQYF
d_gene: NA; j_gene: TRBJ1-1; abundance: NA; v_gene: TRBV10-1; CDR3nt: TGCGCCAGCAGTTCTCAGGGGCGCACTGAAGCTTTCTTT; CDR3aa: CASSSQGRTEAFF
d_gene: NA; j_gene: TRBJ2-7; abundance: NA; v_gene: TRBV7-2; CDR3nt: TGTGCCAGCAGCTTAGCACCCGGGGGGCGCTACGAGCAGTACTTC; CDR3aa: CASSLAPGGRYEQYF
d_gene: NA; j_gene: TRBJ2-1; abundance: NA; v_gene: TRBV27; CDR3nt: TGTGCCAGCCGCCATAGCGAGGCCTACAATGAGCAGTTCTTC; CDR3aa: CASRHSEAYNEQFF
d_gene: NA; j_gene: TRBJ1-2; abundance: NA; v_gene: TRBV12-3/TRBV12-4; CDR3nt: TGTGCCAGCAGTTTAGGGGCCCCCTATGGCTACACCTTC; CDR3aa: CASSLGAPYGYTF
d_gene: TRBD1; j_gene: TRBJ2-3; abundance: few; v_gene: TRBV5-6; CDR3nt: TGTGCCAGCAGCGTGGACAGGGGGCGAGTGGCCACAGATACGCAGTATTTT; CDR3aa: CASSVDRGRVATDTQYF
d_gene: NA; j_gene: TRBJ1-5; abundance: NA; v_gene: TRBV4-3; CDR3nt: TGCGCCAGCAGCCAAGAGTGGGCGCAGAGCAATCAGCCCCAGCATTTT; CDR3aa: CASSQEWAQSNQPQHF
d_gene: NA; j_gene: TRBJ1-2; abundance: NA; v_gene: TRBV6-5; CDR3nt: TGTGCCAGCAGTCCAGGATACGCTAACTATGGCTACACCTTC; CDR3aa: CASSPGYANYGYTF
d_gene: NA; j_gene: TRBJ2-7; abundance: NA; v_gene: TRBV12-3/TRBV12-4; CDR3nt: TGTGCCAGCAGTTTATCCGGAGGAAGCGGAGAGCGATTC; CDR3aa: CASSLSGGSGERF
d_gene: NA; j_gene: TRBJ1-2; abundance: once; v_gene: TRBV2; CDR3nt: TGTGCCAGCAGTCGGGCCTCGGGGGACTATGGCTACACCTTC; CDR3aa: CASSRASGDYGYTF
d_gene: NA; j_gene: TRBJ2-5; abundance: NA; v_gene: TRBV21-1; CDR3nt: TGTGCCAGCAGCAAAGTAGGAGACAGGGGTAAGACCCAGTACTTC; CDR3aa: CASSKVGDRGKTQYF
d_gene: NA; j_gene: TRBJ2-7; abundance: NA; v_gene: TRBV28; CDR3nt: TGTGCCAGTTCCACAGGGCTACACTCCTACGAGCAGTACTTC; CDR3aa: CASSTGLHSYEQYF
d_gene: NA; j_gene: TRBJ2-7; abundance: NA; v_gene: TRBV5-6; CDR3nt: TGTGCCAGCAGCTTCAGGGGCGAGCAGTACTTC; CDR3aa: CASSFRGEQYF
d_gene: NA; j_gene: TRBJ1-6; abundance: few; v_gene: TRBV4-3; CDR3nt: TGCGCCAGCAGCGCCCAGACCGGGACACCGTCCTCACCCCTCCACTTT; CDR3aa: CASSAQTGTPSSPLHF
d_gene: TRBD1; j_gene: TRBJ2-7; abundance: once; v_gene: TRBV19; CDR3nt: TGTGCCAGTAGCCCAGGGACAGGGATCTTCTACGAGCAGTACTTC; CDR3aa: CASSPGTGIFYEQYF